The rows below give T cell receptor beta chains drawn from one sample of a study of blood T cell repertoires in COVID-19. The data were produced by immunoSEQ multiplex PCR, yet TCRdb's version contains in-frame clones alone and is incomplete. The sample carries around 300,000 clones, over 75% recorded once. Sequencing was carried out using PBMCs or T cells enriched from blood (not recorded which). Receptors originate from a woman in her 30s who had recovered from COVID-19. CDR3s include the opening cysteine and the closing phenylalanine or tryptophan. A D gene is named only where the DNA matches it firmly. Clone size appears in some rows only: once, few, many, or a class for an expanded clone.

TRBJ1-1,NA,TRBV5-1,NA,CASRAGGGTEAFF,TGCGCCAGTCGGGCGGGGGGAGGTACTGAAGCTTTCTTT
TRBJ2-1,NA,TRBV28,NA,CASSLSLLRRTYNEQFF,TGTGCCAGCAGTTTATCCCTACTGCGGAGGACCTACAATGAGCAGTTCTTC
TRBJ2-3,NA,TRBV7-2,TRBD2,CASSSGLAGGGDTQYF,TGTGCCAGCAGCTCAGGACTAGCGGGGGGAGGGGATACGCAGTATTTT
TRBJ1-2,NA,TRBV29-1,TRBD1,CSVGGTGGFGDYGYTF,TGCAGCGTCGGTGGGACAGGGGGCTTCGGGGACTATGGCTACACCTTC
TRBJ2-7,NA,TRBV10-1,TRBD1,CASREGQGPYEQYF,TGCGCCAGCAGGGAGGGACAGGGACCCTACGAGCAGTACTTC
TRBJ2-3,NA,TRBV30,NA,CAWSLARWDTQYF,TGTGCCTGGAGTCTCGCGCGTTGGGATACGCAGTATTTT
TRBJ2-7,NA,TRBV28,NA,CASSSGQTYEQYF,TGTGCCAGCAGTTCCGGACAGACCTACGAGCAGTACTTC
TRBJ2-5,NA,TRBV9,TRBD1,CASSVLGQPQETQYF,TGTGCCAGCAGCGTATTGGGACAGCCCCAAGAGACCCAGTACTTC
TRBJ2-7,NA,TRBV5-4,NA,CASSSDSSSSYEQYF,TGTGCCAGCAGCTCGGACAGTTCTAGCTCCTACGAGCAGTACTTC
TRBJ1-2,once,TRBV7-9,NA,CASSLGGHYGYTF,TGTGCCAGCAGCTTAGGGGGCCACTATGGCTACACCTTC
TRBJ2-3,NA,TRBV27,TRBD2,CASSLYVGGLDTQYF,TGTGCCAGCAGTTTATACGTGGGGGGGTTGGATACGCAGTATTTT
TRBJ2-3,once,TRBV14,NA,CASSQVQGNNSDTQYF,TGTGCCAGCAGCCAAGTTCAGGGTAACAACTCAGATACGCAGTATTTT
TRBJ2-2,NA,TRBV13,TRBD1,CASSLGIQGAPTGELFF,TGTGCCAGCAGCTTAGGGATTCAGGGGGCCCCGACCGGGGAGCTGTTTTTT
TRBJ1-2,NA,TRBV7-2,NA,CASSLWDKWGYTF,TGTGCCAGCAGCTTATGGGACAAATGGGGCTACACCTTC
TRBJ2-7,NA,TRBV10-3,TRBD1,CAISDNRGPGEQYF,TGTGCCATCAGTGACAACAGGGGGCCAGGGGAGCAGTACTTC
TRBJ2-1,NA,TRBV28,NA,CASSSHGGIHYNEQFF,TGTGCCAGCAGTTCGCACGGGGGAATACATTACAATGAGCAGTTCTTC
TRBJ1-5,NA,TRBV28,NA,CASRPLGQSLQPQHF,TGTGCCAGCAGACCCCTGGGCCAGAGCCTTCAGCCCCAGCATTTT
TRBJ1-3,NA,TRBV14,NA,CASSQVRGNTIYF,TGTGCCAGCAGCCAAGTCAGGGGAAACACCATATATTTT
TRBJ2-1,NA,TRBV7-9,TRBD2,CASSPVGGRVYNEQFF,TGTGCCAGCAGCCCCGTTGGCGGGAGGGTCTACAATGAGCAGTTCTTC
TRBJ1-1,many,TRBV24-1,NA,CATKTGPNTEAFF,TGTGCCACCAAGACAGGACCGAACACTGAAGCTTTCTTT
TRBJ1-1,NA,TRBV28,NA,CASSNQGNTEAFF,TGTGCCAGCAGTAATCAGGGGAACACTGAAGCTTTCTTT
TRBJ2-1,once,TRBV7-9,NA,CASSPLDQGLYNEQFF,TGTGCCAGCAGCCCCTTGGACCAGGGGCTCTACAATGAGCAGTTCTTC
TRBJ2-1,NA,TRBV7-9,TRBD2,CASSLTRLAGVGNEQFF,TGTGCCAGCAGCTTAACGAGACTAGCGGGAGTCGGTAATGAGCAGTTCTTC
TRBJ2-1,NA,TRBV6-4,TRBD2,CASSGTSGGSYNEQFF,TGTGCCAGCAGCGGGACTAGCGGGGGATCCTACAATGAGCAGTTCTTC
TRBJ2-1,NA,TRBV4-1,TRBD2,CASSQIAGGPPEQFF,TGCGCCAGCAGCCAAATAGCGGGGGGGCCTCCTGAGCAGTTCTTC
TRBJ2-7,few,TRBV13,TRBD1,CASSRDRVNYEQYF,TGTGCCAGCAGCCGGGACAGGGTCAACTACGAGCAGTACTTC
TRBJ1-2,NA,TRBV28,TRBD1,CASSFSDRYYGYTF,TGTGCCAGCAGTTTTTCGGACAGGTACTATGGCTACACCTTC
TRBJ2-7,NA,TRBV27,NA,CASRDGQSQREQYF,TGTGCCAGCAGGGACGGACAGTCTCAAAGGGAGCAGTACTTC
TRBJ1-1,NA,TRBV12-3/TRBV12-4,TRBD1,CASSSREQGAAFF,TGTGCCAGCAGTTCCCGAGAACAGGGGGCGGCTTTCTTT
TRBJ1-6,NA,TRBV7-9,NA,CASRATGTSDNSPLHF,TGTGCCAGCAGGGCTACAGGGACGAGCGATAATTCACCCCTCCACTTT
TRBJ1-1,NA,TRBV30,NA,CAWYIWTAKTEAFF,TGTGCCTGGTATATCTGGACAGCAAAAACTGAAGCTTTCTTT
TRBJ2-7,few,TRBV5-1,TRBD1,CASSLIPGQGGEQYF,TGCGCCAGCAGCTTGATCCCGGGACAGGGTGGCGAGCAGTACTTC
TRBJ2-3,NA,TRBV10-2,TRBD2,CASSDAGGVTDTQYF,TGCGCCAGCAGTGACGCGGGGGGAGTCACAGATACGCAGTATTTT
TRBJ1-3,NA,TRBV7-8,TRBD1,CASSLLSGQGAGNTIYF,TGTGCCAGCAGCTTATTATCGGGACAGGGGGCTGGAAACACCATATATTTT
TRBJ1-2,NA,TRBV11-2,NA,CASSLHLTGLNYGYTF,TGTGCCAGCAGCCTACACTTGACAGGTTTAAACTATGGCTACACCTTC
TRBJ1-4,NA,TRBV4-1,NA,CASSQRSGAWAEKLFF,TGCGCCAGCAGCCAAAGGAGTGGGGCGTGGGCCGAAAAACTGTTTTTT
TRBJ2-1,NA,TRBV7-9,NA,CASKVSDRYEQFF,TGTGCCAGCAAAGTTTCAGATCGTTATGAGCAGTTCTTC
TRBJ2-7,NA,TRBV12-3/TRBV12-4,NA,CASRGQSGYEQYF,TGTGCCAGCCGCGGGCAGAGTGGTTACGAGCAGTACTTC
TRBJ2-3,NA,TRBV14,TRBD2,CASSPGLAADTQYF,TGTGCCAGCAGCCCCGGACTAGCCGCAGATACGCAGTATTTT
TRBJ1-5,few,TRBV18,TRBD1,CASSPTLGQGRNQPQHF,TGTGCCAGCTCACCGACATTGGGACAGGGAAGAAATCAGCCCCAGCATTTT
TRBJ2-2,NA,TRBV7-3,NA,CASSEYAGELFF,TGTGCCAGCAGCGAGTACGCCGGGGAGCTGTTTTTT